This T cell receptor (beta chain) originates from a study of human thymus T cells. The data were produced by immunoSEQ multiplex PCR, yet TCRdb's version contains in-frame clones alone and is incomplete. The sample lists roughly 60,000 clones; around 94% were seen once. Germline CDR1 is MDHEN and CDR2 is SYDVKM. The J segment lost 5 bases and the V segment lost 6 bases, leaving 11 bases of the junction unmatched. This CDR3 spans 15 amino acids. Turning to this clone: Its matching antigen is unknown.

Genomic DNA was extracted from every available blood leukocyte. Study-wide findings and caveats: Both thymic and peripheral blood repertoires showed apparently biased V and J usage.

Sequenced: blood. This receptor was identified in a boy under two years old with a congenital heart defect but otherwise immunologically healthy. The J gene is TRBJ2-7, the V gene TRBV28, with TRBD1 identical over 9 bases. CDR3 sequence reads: CASSAGTGRWNEQYF. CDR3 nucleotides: TGTGCCAGCAGCGCCGGGACAGGGAGGTGGAACGAGCAGTACTTC.